This passage covers 16 T cell receptor beta chains from one sample sequenced in a study of blood T cell repertoires in COVID-19. The assay was immunoSEQ multiplex PCR, and TCRdb's table has in-frame clones only and misses some. The data contain 450,000 or so clones, about 91% of them singletons. The sample consisted of peripheral blood. These receptor sequences come from a woman between 40 and 50 years old with COVID-19, enrolled during active disease.

This clone was seen once. The chain uses TRBV30 and TRBJ1-1, with D possibly TRBD1 on 6 matching bases. V lost 5 bases, J lost 3 bases, and 16 bases lay in between. This CDR3 spans 14 amino acids. The germline V gene has CDR1 GTSNPN and CDR2 SVGIG (reference sequence). As DNA, the CDR3 is TGTGCCTGGGTAAAGCGCAGGGGTGACACTGAAGCTTTCTTT. Its translation is CAWVKRRGDTEAFF.

The chain is built from TRBV24-1 and TRBJ1-5; 9 bases are a match to TRBD1. J lost 5 bases, V lost 4 bases, and 11 bases had no gene match. Germline assignment: CDR1 KGHDR and CDR2 SFDVKD. The CDR3 extends over 17 amino acids. The CDR3 bases are TGTGCCACCAGTGACTCTAAGGACAGGGGTATTTATCAGCCCCAGCATTTT. Protein sequence: CATSDSKDRGIYQPQHF.

The chain has TRBV6-5 and TRBJ2-5; TRBD1 might be the D (5 bases). This CDR3 region has 14 residues. Germline values: CDR1 MNHEY, CDR2 SVGAGI. V was clipped by 8 bases and J by 5 bases, with 18 bases between them. The CDR3 DNA sequence: TGTGCCAGCGTGGCGGCAGGGATTCATGAGACCCAGTACTTC. It specifies CASVAAGIHETQYF.

This sequence joins TRBV3-1 (or the pseudogene TRBV3-2) and TRBJ1-1, with D possibly matching TRBD1 (5 bases). There are 14 residues in the CDR3. CDR1 is LGHDT and CDR2 is YNNKEL in the germline V gene (reference sequence). Trimming left V 1 base short and J 3 bases short, with 9 bases between. CDR3 sequence reads: CASSQGAGDTEAFF. The CDR3 DNA reads TGTGCCAGCAGCCAAGGGGCGGGGGACACTGAAGCTTTCTTT.

In DNA form, the CDR3 reads TGTGCCAGCAGTCCAGGGCCGGGCTACACCTTC. This codes for CASSPGPGYTF. The chain couples TRBV28 to TRBJ1-2, with a tentative D call TRBD1 (5 bases). The CDR3 loop spans 11 amino acids. With 5 bases removed from V and 8 bases from J, the gap between germline ends came to 9 bases. Per germline, CDR1 MDHEN and CDR2 SYDVKM.

This clone was found a few times. The chain couples TRBV5-4 to TRBJ1-3, with D possibly matching TRBD1 (6 bases). With 0 bases removed from V and 2 bases from J, the gap between germline ends came to 6 bases. CDR1 is SGHNT and CDR2 is YYREEE in the germline V gene (reference sequence). The length of the CDR3 is 14 residues. The CDR3 spells CASSLDRAGNTIYF. CDR3 nucleotide sequence: TGTGCCAGCAGCTTGGACAGGGCTGGAAACACCATATATTTT.

This clone was picked up one time. The V and J genes are TRBV4-1 and TRBJ2-5; 15 nucleotides line up with TRBD2. Germline CDR1 and CDR2: MGHRA and YSYEKL. The CDR3 has 18 amino acids. Germline trimming cut 0 bases from V and 4 bases from J; bases unmatched to any gene: 6. CDR3 sequence: CASSQEKGLAGGRETQYF. CDR3 DNA sequence: TGCGCCAGCAGCCAAGAGAAGGGACTAGCGGGAGGTAGAGAGACCCAGTACTTC.

This clone was seen only a few times. CDR3 residues: CASSPSQTSGLRTDTQYF. In DNA form, the CDR3 reads TGTGCCAGTAGTCCCTCTCAGACTAGCGGGCTTCGCACAGATACGCAGTATTTT. This rearrangement joins TRBV19 to TRBJ2-3, with 10 bases identical to TRBD2. CDR3 size: 18 residues. CDR1 and CDR2 (germline): LNHDA, SQIVND (reference sequence). Unmatched junction bases numbered 12, after V lost 5 bases and J lost 1 base.

This rearrangement joins TRBV28 to TRBJ2-7; TRBD1 aligns across 8 bases. The CDR3 contains 14 residues. CDR1 MDHEN and CDR2 SYDVKM come from the germline V gene. J gave up 6 bases and V 3 bases, and 7 bases lay outside the gene matches. The CDR3 DNA sequence: TGTGCCAGCAGTTTCCCGGACAGGGCCACCGAGCAGTACTTC. Amino acid sequence: CASSFPDRATEQYF.

The chain couples TRBV11-2 to TRBJ2-5; maybe TRBD1 (5 bases). Germline lookup yields CDR1 SGHAT and CDR2 FQNNGV. Trimming left V 1 base short and J 1 base short, with 7 bases between. The CDR3 has 14 residues. CDR3 protein: CASSLGGPQETQYF. CDR3 coding DNA: TGTGCCAGCAGCTTAGGGGGCCCCCAAGAGACCCAGTACTTC.

V usage is TRBV29-1 and J usage is TRBJ2-7; D is perhaps TRBD1 (6 bases). The CDR3 contains 12 residues. With 5 bases removed from V and 2 bases from J, the gap between germline ends came to 10 bases. Germline loops: CDR1 SQVTM, CDR2 ANQGSEA. CDR3 protein: CSVRDNPYEQYF. The CDR3, as DNA: TGCAGCGTTAGGGACAATCCCTACGAGCAGTACTTC.

The chain couples TRBV3-1 (or the pseudogene TRBV3-2) to TRBJ1-1, with TRBD1 as a possible D gene (6 bases). Trimming took 0 bases from V and 11 from J, leaving 16 bases between them. This CDR3 comprises 14 residues. Germline CDR1 LGHDT, CDR2 YNNKEL (reference sequence). The CDR3: CASSQDDTGMGAFF. CDR3 coding DNA: TGTGCCAGCAGCCAAGATGATACAGGGATGGGGGCTTTCTTT.

The CDR3 here is CASSAGQGGQKLFF. The CDR3 bases are TGTGCCAGCTCGGCAGGACAGGGGGGGCAAAAACTGTTTTTT. The chain employs TRBV5-6 and TRBJ1-4, with 10 bases that match TRBD1. The length of the CDR3 is 14 residues. Unmatched junction bases numbered 9, after V lost 7 bases and J lost 9 bases. Germline values: CDR1 SGHDT, CDR2 YYEEEE.

The chain combines TRBV25-1 with TRBJ1-4, with 8 bases fitting TRBD1. After removal of 2 bases from V and 4 bases from J, the junction contained 12 bases not matched to a gene. There are 18 residues in the CDR3. Germline V gives CDR1 MGHDK, CDR2 SYGVNS. CDR3 nucleotide sequence: TGTGCCAGCAGTGAAAAGGGTGTCAGGGGGCTGATTAATGAAAAACTGTTTTTT. Translated, it gives CASSEKGVRGLINEKLFF.

The chain links TRBV7-2 to TRBJ2-3, with TRBD2 matching over 8 bases. This CDR3 has 15 residues. With V trimmed by 5 bases and J by 1 base, 5 bases remained unmatched. Germline V gene data show CDR1 as SGHTA and CDR2 as FQGNSA. In DNA, the CDR3 is TGTGCCAGCAGCCGGGCGGGGGGAGGCACAGATACGCAGTATTTT. Translating it yields CASSRAGGGTDTQYF.

V and J are TRBV19 and TRBJ2-4; 7 bases map to TRBD1. CDR1 and CDR2 (germline): LNHDA, SQIVND (reference sequence). The CDR3 runs 16 residues. V was pared by 4 bases and J by 6 bases, with 12 bases of the junction left unmatched. The CDR3 loop is CASSTPSTGNRNIQYF. The DNA of the CDR3 is TGTGCCAGTAGTACCCCCTCGACAGGGAACAGAAACATTCAGTACTTC.